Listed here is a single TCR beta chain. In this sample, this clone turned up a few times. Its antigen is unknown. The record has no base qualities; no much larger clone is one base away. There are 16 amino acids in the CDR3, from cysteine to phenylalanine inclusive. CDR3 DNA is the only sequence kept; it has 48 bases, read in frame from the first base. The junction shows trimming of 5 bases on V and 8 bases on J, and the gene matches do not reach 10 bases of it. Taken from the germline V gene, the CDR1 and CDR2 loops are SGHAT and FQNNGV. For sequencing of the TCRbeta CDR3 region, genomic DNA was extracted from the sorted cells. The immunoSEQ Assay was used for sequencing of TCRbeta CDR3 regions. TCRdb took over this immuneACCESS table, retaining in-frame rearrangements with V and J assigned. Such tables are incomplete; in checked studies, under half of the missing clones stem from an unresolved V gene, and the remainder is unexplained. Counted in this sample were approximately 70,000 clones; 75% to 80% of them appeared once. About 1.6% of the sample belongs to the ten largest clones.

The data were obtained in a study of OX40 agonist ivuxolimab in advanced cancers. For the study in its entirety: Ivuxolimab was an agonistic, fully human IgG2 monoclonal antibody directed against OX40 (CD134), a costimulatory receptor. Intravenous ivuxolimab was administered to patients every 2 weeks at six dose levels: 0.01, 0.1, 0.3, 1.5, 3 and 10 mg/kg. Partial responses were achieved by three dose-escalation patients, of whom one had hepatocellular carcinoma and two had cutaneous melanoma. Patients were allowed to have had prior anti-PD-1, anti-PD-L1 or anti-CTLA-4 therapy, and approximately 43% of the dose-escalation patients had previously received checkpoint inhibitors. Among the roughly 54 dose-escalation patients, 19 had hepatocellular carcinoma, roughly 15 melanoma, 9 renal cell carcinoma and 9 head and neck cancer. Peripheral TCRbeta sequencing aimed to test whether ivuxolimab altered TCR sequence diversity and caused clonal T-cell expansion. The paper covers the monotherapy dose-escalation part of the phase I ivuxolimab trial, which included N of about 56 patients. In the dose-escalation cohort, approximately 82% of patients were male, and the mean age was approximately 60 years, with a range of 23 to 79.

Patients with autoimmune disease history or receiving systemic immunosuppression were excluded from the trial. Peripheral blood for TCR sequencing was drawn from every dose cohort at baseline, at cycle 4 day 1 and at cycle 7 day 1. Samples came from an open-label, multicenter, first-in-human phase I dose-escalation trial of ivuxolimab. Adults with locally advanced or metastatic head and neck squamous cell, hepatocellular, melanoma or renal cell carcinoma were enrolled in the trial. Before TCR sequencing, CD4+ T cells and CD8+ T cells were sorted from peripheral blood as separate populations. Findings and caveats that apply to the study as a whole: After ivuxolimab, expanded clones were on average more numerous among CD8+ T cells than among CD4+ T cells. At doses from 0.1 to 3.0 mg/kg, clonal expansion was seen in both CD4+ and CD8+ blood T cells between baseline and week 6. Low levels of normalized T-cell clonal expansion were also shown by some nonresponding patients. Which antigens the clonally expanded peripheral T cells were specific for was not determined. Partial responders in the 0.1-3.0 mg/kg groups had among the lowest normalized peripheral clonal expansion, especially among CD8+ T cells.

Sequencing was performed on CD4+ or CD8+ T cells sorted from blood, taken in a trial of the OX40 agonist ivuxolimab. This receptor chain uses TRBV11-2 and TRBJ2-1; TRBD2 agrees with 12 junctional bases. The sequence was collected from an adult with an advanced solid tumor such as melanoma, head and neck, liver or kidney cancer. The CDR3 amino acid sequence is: CASSEPGLAGSDEQFF. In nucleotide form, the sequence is TGTGCCAGCAGCGAACCGGGACTAGCGGGTTCCGATGAGCAGTTCTTC.